What follows describes a single T cell receptor (beta chain). Its antigen is currently unknown. The sample originates from a study of T cell responses to AZD1222 COVID-19 vaccine. Study as a whole: Second-dose intervals of approximately 4 or approximately 12 weeks were pooled. Regarding the study as a whole: At baseline, just 6 or 7 AZD1222 recipients tested seropositive.

The data were produced by immunoSEQ multiplex PCR, yet TCRdb's version contains in-frame clones alone and is incomplete. Of around 140,000 clones in the sample, 89% were seen once. CDR3 size: 19 residues. V lost 1 base, J lost 6 bases, and 25 bases lay in between. Germline assignment: CDR1 MDHEN and CDR2 SYDVKM. The chain couples TRBV28 to TRBJ1-5, with D possibly matching TRBD1 (6 bases). This material consisted of peripheral blood, taken on day 0 of AZD1222 vaccination. This TCR came from an adult in good health. This CDR3 reads CASSLSPNREVIDSQPQHF. CDR3 coding DNA: TGTGCCAGCAGTTTATCGCCCAACAGGGAGGTCATAGATAGTCAGCCCCAGCATTTT. Full variable domain (missing parts from reference TRBV28 and TRBJ1-5): DVKVTQSSRYLVKRTGEKVFLECVQDMDHENMFWYRQDPGLGLRLIYFSYDVKMKEKGDIPEGYSVSREKKERFSLILESASTNQTSMYLCASSLSPNREVIDSQPQHFGDGTRLSIL.